This TCR beta chain was sequenced in a study of Graves' ophthalmopathy and Graves' hyperthyroidism. TCR beta CDR3 regions were amplified from RNA transcripts. HTBI-primed RT-PCR formed the first round, and a multiplex PCR formed the second. TCRdb fed the multiplex PCR reads into MiXCR, producing one record per CDR3 protein. The table includes hundreds of thousands of distinct CDR3 sequences, about 21% detected once. Newly diagnosed hyperthyroidism donors, aged 18 to 65, duration under 2 months. Many counts were recorded for this clonotype. Its cognate antigen is unknown. Study conclusions and caveats: Among thyroid clonotypes expanded above 0.001 frequency, most also appeared in blood. An approximately 82% specificity and roughly 90% sensitivity were achieved by a 13-signature model that separated ophthalmopathy from stable hyperthyroidism. As the model predicted ophthalmopathy progression, it achieved a sensitivity of about 71% and a specificity of around 72%.

The origin of this receptor is a woman aged 18-30 years with stable Graves' hyperthyroidism. Sequenced: peripheral blood.

DNA for the CDR3: TGTGCCAGCAGTGAGAGGGCTGTCCCCAAGACCCAGTACTTC. Encoded protein: CASSERAVPKTQYF. The rearrangement uses TRBV2 and TRBJ2-5, with D tentatively TRBD2 (5 bases). CDR1 SNHLY and CDR2 FYNNEI come from the germline V gene. The germline V and J ends were trimmed by 3 bases and 6 bases, with 14 bases remaining between them. The CDR3 is 14 residues long.